This T cell receptor beta chain was identified during a study of T cells in women clearing cervical HPV infection. Across the study: Case blood drawn at lesion detection; control blood after infection cleared.

Average input was around 1,300 ng genomic DNA for immunoSEQ TCR beta CDR3 amplification. Clones were read by immunoSEQ multiplex PCR, and TCRdb kept only the in-frame ones, dropping some. This repertoire includes 25,000 to 35,000 clones. For this clone: Its cognate antigen is unknown. The CDR3 extends 3 residues past the end of the read, so its final part is completed from the germline J gene.

This CDR3 is 11 amino acids long. The V gene's germline CDR1 is SQVTM and CDR2 ANQGSEA. Trimming took 4 bases from V and 4 from J, leaving 6 bases between them. Study-level results: Repertoire richness, not evenness, was significantly elevated in CIN3+ cases versus controls. TRBV6-7 relative abundance averaged roughly 0.099% in cases and under 0.2% in controls.

Sample: blood buffy coat. This TCR was recovered from a woman aged 18 to 69 with a cervical HPV16 infection that either progressed to CIN3+ or cleared (not recorded which). The rearrangement joins TRBV29-1 to TRBJ2-3; D is perhaps TRBD2 (5 bases). The CDR3 bases that were read are TGCAGCGTTGTGAGGGCAGATACG. The encoded protein is CSVVRADT. The entire CDR3 protein is CSVVRADTQYF.